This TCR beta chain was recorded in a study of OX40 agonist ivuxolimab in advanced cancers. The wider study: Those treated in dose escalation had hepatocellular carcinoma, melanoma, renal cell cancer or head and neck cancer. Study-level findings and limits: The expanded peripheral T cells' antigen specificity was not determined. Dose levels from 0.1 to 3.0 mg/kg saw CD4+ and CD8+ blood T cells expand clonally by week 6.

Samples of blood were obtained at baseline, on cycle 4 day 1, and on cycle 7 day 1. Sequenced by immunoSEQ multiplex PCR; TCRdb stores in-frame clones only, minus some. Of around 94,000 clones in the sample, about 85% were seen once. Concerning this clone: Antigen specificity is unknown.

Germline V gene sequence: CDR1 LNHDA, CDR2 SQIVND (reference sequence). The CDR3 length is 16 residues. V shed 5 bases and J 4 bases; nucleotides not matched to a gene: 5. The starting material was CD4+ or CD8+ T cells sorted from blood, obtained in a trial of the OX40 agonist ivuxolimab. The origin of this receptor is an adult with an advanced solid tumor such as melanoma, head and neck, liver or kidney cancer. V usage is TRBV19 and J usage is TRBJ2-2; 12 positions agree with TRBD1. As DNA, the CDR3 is TGTGCCAGTAGTTCACCGGGACAGGGGGCCACCGGGGAGCTGTTTTTT. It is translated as CASSSPGQGATGELFF.